This TCR beta chain stems from a study of OX40 agonist ivuxolimab in advanced cancers. Assay used: immunoSEQ multiplex PCR; TCRdb lists only in-frame clones, some missing. This repertoire shows 70,000 to 90,000 clones, about 90% found once; its top ten account for 8.4%. The V gene lost 4 bases and the J gene lost 8 bases, with 7 bases spanning the gap. CDR3 size: 10 residues. Germline V gives CDR1 SQVTM, CDR2 ANQGSEA. V is TRBV29-1 and J is TRBJ2-3; the D is unclear. Here the sequenced sample was CD4+ or CD8+ T cells sorted from blood, taken in a trial of the OX40 agonist ivuxolimab. The sequence derives from an adult with an advanced solid tumor such as melanoma, head and neck, liver or kidney cancer. The CDR3 sequence: CSVAGGTQYF. In DNA, the CDR3 is TGCAGCGTTGCGGGTGGTACGCAGTATTTT.